The present entry profiles one T cell receptor (beta chain) with its context. Method: immunoSEQ multiplex PCR; TCRdb's copy keeps in-frame clones and lacks some. The sample has some 57,000 clones, approximately 90% seen once; the top ten hold 0.76%. The source of the sample is a study of T cell changes during pregnancy in multiple sclerosis. The CDR3 totals 15 residues. V trimming: 0 bases; J trimming: 6 bases; junction bases outside the gene matches: 6. Germline V gene lookup returns CDR1 SGDLS and CDR2 YYNGEE. The starting material was CD4+ T cells from peripheral blood mononuclear cells, obtained in the first trimester of pregnancy. The source is a female donor with multiple sclerosis, enrolled in a pregnancy study. The genes are TRBV9 and TRBJ1-2, with 9 positions matching TRBD1. The CDR3: CASSVAGGQGNGYTF. The CDR3 DNA reads as TGTGCCAGCAGCGTAGCCGGGGGACAGGGTAATGGCTACACCTTC.